One sample yielded the 24 T cell receptor beta chains listed below, sequenced in a study of blood T cell repertoires in COVID-19. Only in-frame clones appear in the TCRdb table, and some are missing; sequencing was by immunoSEQ multiplex PCR. The data show fewer than 150,000 clones, less than 85% seen once. Sequences were obtained from peripheral blood. These receptor sequences come from a woman of 80 years or more in a cohort sampled during active or convalescent COVID-19.

This chain links TRBV4-1 with TRBJ2-5; D remains unclear. The CDR3 has 14 amino acids. Germline loops: CDR1 MGHRA, CDR2 YSYEKL. Trimming removed 0 bases at V and 6 bases at J, with 11 bases between. The CDR3 loop reads CASSQESVAKTQYF. DNA for the CDR3: TGCGCCAGCAGCCAAGAATCTGTCGCTAAGACCCAGTACTTC.

The chain joins TRBV30 to TRBJ1-1; D gene uncertain. Trimming pared 5 bases from V and 6 bases from J, leaving 19 bases between. This CDR3 is 14 amino acids long. Germline V CDR1 and CDR2: GTSNPN, SVGIG (reference sequence). CDR3 bases: TGTGCCTGGGGGCGCGGAGGGTGGAGCGCTGAAGCTTTCTTT. It is translated as CAWGRGGWSAEAFF.

This sequence joins TRBV28 and TRBJ1-2; D may be TRBD1 (6 bases). The CDR3 consists of 15 residues. The germline CDR1 and CDR2 sequences are MDHEN and SYDVKM. V was clipped by 6 bases and J by 8 bases, with 22 bases between them. The CDR3 region is CASRPRGLQGRGYTF. The DNA of the CDR3 is TGTGCCAGCAGACCCAGAGGCTTACAGGGAAGAGGCTACACCTTC.

The chain has TRBV6-5 and TRBJ1-4; a weak D match, TRBD1 (5 bases). Trimming took off 4 bases at V and 8 bases at J, with 14 bases between the two ends. From germline, CDR1 is MNHEY and CDR2 SVGAGI. There are 14 residues in the CDR3. The CDR3 DNA is TGTGCCAGCAGTTCTCCTGCCGCAGGGGAAAAACTGTTTTTT. Translation gives CASSSPAAGEKLFF.

The chain couples TRBV7-8 to TRBJ1-1; 7 bases map to TRBD1. V shed 2 bases, J shed 7 bases, and the junction held 7 bases outside the gene matches. Looked up from germline, CDR1 is SGHVS and CDR2 is FQNEAQ. CDR3 length equals 14 residues. CDR3 DNA sequence: TGTGCCAGCAGCTTACAGACAGGGTTGGGTGAAGCTTTCTTT. Amino acid sequence: CASSLQTGLGEAFF. The full variable domain, completed using reference TRBV7-8 and TRBJ1-1, is GAGVSQSPRYKVAKRGQDVALRCDPISGHVSLFWYQQALGQGPEFLTYFQNEAQLDKSGLPSDRFFAERPEGSVSTLKIQRTQQEDSAVYLCASSLQTGLGEAFFGQGTRLTVV.

Only one count was recorded for this clone. The chain links TRBV9 to TRBJ2-5; 9 bases are a match to TRBD2. CDR1 is SGDLS and CDR2 is YYNGEE in the germline V gene. The length of the CDR3 is 15 residues. After removal of 2 bases from V and 5 bases from J, the junction contained 7 bases not matched to a gene. CDR3 region: CASSVNSGGGETQYF. CDR3 DNA: TGTGCCAGCAGCGTTAATAGCGGGGGAGGGGAGACCCAGTACTTC.

V gene TRBV7-2 combines with J gene TRBJ1-6; D uncertain. This CDR3 has 12 residues. Trimming took 4 bases from V and 13 from J, leaving 11 bases between them. Germline V gene data show CDR1 as SGHTA and CDR2 as FQGNSA. The DNA of the CDR3 is TGTGCCAGCAGCTCGCCGGGTCACCCCCTCCACTTT. Its translation: CASSSPGHPLHF.

The J gene is TRBJ1-2, the V gene TRBV6-5; perhaps TRBD1 as D (5 bases). Trimming took 5 bases from V and 6 from J, leaving 16 bases between them. Germline lookup yields CDR1 MNHEY and CDR2 SVGAGI. This CDR3 has 14 amino acids. CDR3 DNA sequence: TGTGCCAGCAGTCAACATCGGCAGGGTGATGGCTACACCTTC. Its protein product is CASSQHRQGDGYTF.

The genes are TRBV18 and TRBJ2-5; D not resolved. The CDR3 has 12 amino acids. CDR1 and CDR2 (germline): KGHSH, LQKENI. The V gene lost 1 base and the J gene lost 2 bases, with 2 bases spanning the gap. CDR3: CASSPLQETQYF. In nucleotides, the CDR3 is TGTGCCAGCTCACCACTACAAGAGACCCAGTACTTC.

The rearrangement links TRBV27 to TRBJ2-3; 7 positions agree with TRBD2. The length of the CDR3 is 12 residues. V gave up 8 bases and J gave up 5 bases; unmatched junction bases: 4. Germline V gene data show CDR1 as MNHEY and CDR2 as SMNVEV (reference sequence). Here the CDR3 reads CASSSGGDTQYF. The CDR3 nucleotides are TGTGCCAGCTCATCGGGGGGAGATACGCAGTATTTT.

This chain uses TRBV5-1 with TRBJ1-2; 8 nucleotides agree with TRBD1. Germline lookup yields CDR1 SGHRS and CDR2 YFSETQ. This CDR3 region has 14 residues. After removal of 4 bases from V and 1 base from J, the junction contained 3 bases not matched to a gene. The CDR3, as DNA: TGCGCCAGCAGCCCACAGGGGGATAACTATGGCTACACCTTC. It codes for CASSPQGDNYGYTF.

The rearrangement links TRBV9 to TRBJ2-1; D might be TRBD1 (6 bases). Germline V gives CDR1 SGDLS, CDR2 YYNGEE. The V end was cut by 0 bases, the J end by 6 bases, with 19 bases between. The CDR3 totals 17 residues. The CDR3 DNA reads as TGTGCCAGCAGCGTAGATCTAGGGGGTGATCTCCTCAATGAGCAGTTCTTC. This sequence encodes CASSVDLGGDLLNEQFF.

The rearrangement uses TRBV5-5 and TRBJ1-2, with no clear D. Trimming took off 2 bases at V and 3 bases at J, with 14 bases between the two ends. Per germline, CDR1 SGHKS and CDR2 YYEKEE (reference sequence). The CDR3 runs to 15 residues. CDR3 region: CASSFDEGRYYGYTF. The CDR3 DNA reads TGTGCCAGCAGCTTTGATGAGGGTAGGTACTATGGCTACACCTTC.

The rearrangement joins TRBV28 to TRBJ1-1; D not resolved. CDR1 and CDR2 from the germline V gene are MDHEN and SYDVKM. CDR3 size: 12 residues. The V and J ends lost 1 base and 3 bases respectively, with 3 bases between them. This chain's CDR3 is CASSLSDTEAFF. The CDR3 DNA reads as TGTGCCAGCAGTTTATCGGACACTGAAGCTTTCTTT.

This chain uses TRBV7-3 with TRBJ1-6, with a possible D match to TRBD1 (5 bases). Trimming cost V 1 base and J 9 bases, with 16 bases left between them. CDR3 length: 16 residues. Germline V lookup: CDR1 SGHTA, CDR2 FQGTGA. CDR3 amino acids: CASSLMGPAGGSPLHF. CDR3 coding DNA: TGTGCCAGCAGCTTAATGGGGCCAGCCGGGGGTTCACCCCTCCACTTT.

This clone has only one observation. The chain recombines TRBV11-2 with TRBJ1-2, with TRBD1 matching over 8 bases. V was clipped by 5 bases and J by 8 bases; unmatched bases: 10. This CDR3 has 14 amino acids. From germline, CDR1 is SGHAT and CDR2 FQNNGV. CDR3: CASSEYRGNGGYTF. CDR3 sequence (DNA): TGTGCCAGCAGCGAATACAGGGGGAATGGAGGCTACACCTTC.

This clone was observed at least ten times. The chain joins TRBV7-9 to TRBJ1-1, with D possibly matching TRBD1 (6 bases). V was clipped by 2 bases and J by 3 bases, with 13 bases between them. Germline lookup yields CDR1 SEHNR and CDR2 FQNEAQ (reference sequence). The CDR3 loop spans 15 amino acids. The CDR3 DNA sequence: TGTGCCAGCAGCTTATACGGGGGGCGAGACACTGAAGCTTTCTTT. This sequence encodes CASSLYGGRDTEAFF. The complete variable domain, with remaining parts taken from reference TRBV7-9 and TRBJ1-1, reads DTGVSQNPRHKITKRGQNVTFRCDPISEHNRLYWYRQTLGQGPEFLTYFQNEAQLEKSRLLSDRFSAERPKGSFSTLEIQRTEQGDSAMYLCASSLYGGRDTEAFFGQGTRLTVV.

The V call is TRBV19, the J call TRBJ1-5, with TRBD1 matching 7 bases. J lost 2 bases, V lost 6 bases, and 10 bases had no gene match. The CDR3 loop spans 16 amino acids. CDR1 and CDR2 from the germline V gene are LNHDA and SQIVND (reference sequence). The CDR3 region is CASSPEPGQRNQPQHF. For the CDR3, the DNA is TGTGCCAGTAGCCCCGAACCGGGACAGCGCAATCAGCCCCAGCATTTT.

This chain links TRBV3-1 (or the pseudogene TRBV3-2) with TRBJ1-6; no firm D call. Trimming took 5 bases from V and 9 from J, leaving 11 bases between them. The length of the CDR3 is 13 residues. Germline-derived CDR1 and CDR2 are LGHDT and YNNKEL (reference sequence). This CDR3 is CASSSTLGSPLHF. Written as DNA, the CDR3 is TGTGCCAGCAGCTCGACGCTAGGTTCACCCCTCCACTTT.

The chain joins TRBV19 to TRBJ1-2; D remains unclear. With 7 bases removed from V and 3 bases from J, the gap between germline ends came to 9 bases. Germline V gene lookup returns CDR1 LNHDA and CDR2 SQIVND (reference sequence). This CDR3 has 12 residues. CDR3 bases: TGTGCCAGTACGCGGGGATACTATGGCTACACCTTC. It encodes CASTRGYYGYTF.

V usage is TRBV29-1 and J usage is TRBJ1-2, with 9 bases aligning to TRBD1. J lost 3 bases, V lost 3 bases, and 5 bases had no gene match. The CDR3 loop spans 14 amino acids. Germline loops: CDR1 SQVTM, CDR2 ANQGSEA. CDR3 nucleotide sequence: TGCAGCGTTGATCCGACAGGGGGGGACTATGGCTACACCTTC. It yields the protein CSVDPTGGDYGYTF.

V is TRBV6-2 or TRBV6-3 and J is TRBJ1-2; D is unresolved. CDR1 is MNHEY and CDR2 is SVGEGT in the germline V gene. This CDR3 has 11 residues. V lost 6 bases, J lost 8 bases, and 10 bases lay in between. CDR3 protein: CASSLAGGYTF. CDR3 sequence (DNA): TGTGCCAGCAGCCTGGCTGGCGGCTACACCTTC.

The chain uses TRBV7-9 and TRBJ1-2, with D unresolved. The CDR3 extends over 14 amino acids. V lost 1 base and J 0 bases, leaving 6 bases between the germline ends. Germline V gene data show CDR1 as SEHNR and CDR2 as FQNEAQ (reference sequence). CDR3 in DNA: TGTGCCAGCAGCTTAGTCATAGCTAACTATGGCTACACCTTC. This sequence encodes CASSLVIANYGYTF.

The chain employs TRBV7-9 and TRBJ2-7; D is unclear. Germline V CDR1 and CDR2: SEHNR, FQNEAQ (reference sequence). V gave up 7 bases and J gave up 0 bases, with 16 bases separating them. The CDR3 length is 15 residues. The CDR3 DNA reads TGTGCCAGCACCGTTGGTCGACTTAGCTCCTACGAGCAGTACTTC. Its protein is CASTVGRLSSYEQYF. The full variable domain, completed using reference TRBV7-9 and TRBJ2-7, is DTGVSQNPRHKITKRGQNVTFRCDPISEHNRLYWYRQTLGQGPEFLTYFQNEAQLEKSRLLSDRFSAERPKGSFSTLEIQRTEQGDSAMYLCASTVGRLSSYEQYFGPGTRLTVT.